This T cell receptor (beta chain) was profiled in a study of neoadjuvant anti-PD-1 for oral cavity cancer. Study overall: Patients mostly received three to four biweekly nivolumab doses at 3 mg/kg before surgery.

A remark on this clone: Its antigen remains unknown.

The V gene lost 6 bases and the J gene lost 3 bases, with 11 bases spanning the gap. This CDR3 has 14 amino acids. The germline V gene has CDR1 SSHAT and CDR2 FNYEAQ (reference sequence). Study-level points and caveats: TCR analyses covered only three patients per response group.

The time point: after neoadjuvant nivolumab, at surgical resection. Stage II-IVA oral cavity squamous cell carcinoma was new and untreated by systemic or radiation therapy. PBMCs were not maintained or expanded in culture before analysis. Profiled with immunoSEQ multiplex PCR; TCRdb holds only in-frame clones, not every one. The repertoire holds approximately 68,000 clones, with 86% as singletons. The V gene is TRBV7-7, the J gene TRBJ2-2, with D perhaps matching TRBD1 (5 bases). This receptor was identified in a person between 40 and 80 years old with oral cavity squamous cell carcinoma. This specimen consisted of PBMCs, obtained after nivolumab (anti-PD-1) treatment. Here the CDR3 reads CASSPGQDTGELFF. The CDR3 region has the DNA TGTGCCAGCAGTCCAGGACAAGACACCGGGGAGCTGTTTTTT.